The next 17 T cell receptor beta chains were all read from a single sample in a study of cytomegalovirus exposure and HLA in healthy donors. The primer mix had 60 Vbeta and 13 Jbeta primers. Data came from immunoSEQ multiplex PCR; TCRdb stores just in-frame clones and leaves some out. The sample shows 110,000 to 150,000 clones, roughly 80% of them seen only once. Sequencing used PBMCs. These receptors all stem from a man aged 40-55 years in good health and CMV-seronegative.

This rearrangement joins TRBV5-1 to TRBJ2-1, with 8 bases fitting TRBD2. The CDR3 runs to 15 residues. V shed 4 bases, J shed 3 bases, and the junction held 6 bases outside the gene matches. The germline gives CDR1 SGHRS, CDR2 YFSETQ. The DNA of the CDR3 is TGCGCCAGCAGCCGGGGGGGGATCAACTACAATGAGCAGTTCTTC. This translates into CASSRGGINYNEQFF.

The chain carries TRBV19 and TRBJ2-1, with 9 positions matching TRBD2. Germline V gene data show CDR1 as LNHDA and CDR2 as SQIVND (reference sequence). The trim removed 4 bases at V and 6 bases at J, leaving 10 bases unmatched. The CDR3 runs to 16 residues. The CDR3 is CASSTKRGVSGNEQFF. CDR3 DNA: TGTGCCAGTAGTACAAAGCGGGGGGTATCGGGCAATGAGCAGTTCTTC.

The rearrangement joins TRBV28 to TRBJ1-3; D gene uncertain. The V gene lost 5 bases and the J gene lost 0 bases, with 20 bases spanning the gap. Germline lookup yields CDR1 MDHEN and CDR2 SYDVKM. The CDR3 has 18 amino acids. Here the CDR3 reads CASSRGGRQVRSGNTIYF. The CDR3 region has the DNA TGTGCCAGCAGTCGGGGAGGACGCCAAGTCCGCTCTGGAAACACCATATATTTT.

This clone was detected only a few times. V usage is TRBV7-8 and J usage is TRBJ1-6, with TRBD1 matching 12 bases. CDR3 size: 16 residues. Germline V lookup: CDR1 SGHVS, CDR2 FQNEAQ. J was trimmed by 9 bases and V by 5 bases; bases with no gene match: 8. Here the CDR3 DNA reads TGTGCCAGCAGCGCCGCCGGGACAGGGGGCACTTCACCCCTCCACTTT. Translation gives CASSAAGTGGTSPLHF.

The J gene is TRBJ2-7, the V gene TRBV5-1; 8 nucleotides match TRBD2. Germline V CDR1 and CDR2: SGHRS, YFSETQ. Trimming cost V 4 bases and J 0 bases; bases outside gene matches: 6. The CDR3 has 15 amino acids. The CDR3 nucleotides are TGCGCCAGCAGCCCCGTGAGCGGGGGCTCCTACGAGCAGTACTTC. Amino acids: CASSPVSGGSYEQYF.

The chain recombines TRBV27 with TRBJ2-5; the match to TRBD2 covers 10 bases. V lost 1 base and J lost 7; bases outside the gene matches: 9. There are 16 residues in the CDR3. Germline CDR1 is MNHEY and CDR2 is SMNVEV (reference sequence). This chain's CDR3 is CASSLFSGGTRRTQYF. CDR3 DNA: TGTGCCAGCAGTTTATTTAGCGGGGGGACCCGCAGGACCCAGTACTTC.

This clone has just a few counts. This chain links TRBV4-3 with TRBJ2-2; D remains unclear. Germline CDR1 is LGHNA and CDR2 is YSLEER. V lost 1 base, J lost 6 bases, and 6 bases lay in between. The CDR3 runs to 13 residues. DNA of the CDR3: TGCGCCAGCAGCCAAGTCCGGGCCGGGGAGCTGTTTTTT. This encodes CASSQVRAGELFF.

This sequence joins TRBV7-2 and TRBJ2-4, with TRBD1 matching over 9 bases. The CDR3 loop spans 15 amino acids. Germline values: CDR1 SGHTA, CDR2 FQGNSA. V shed 4 bases and J 7 bases; nucleotides not matched to a gene: 8. CDR3 amino acids: CASSSPGQGGNIQYF. In DNA, the CDR3 is TGTGCCAGCAGCTCACCGGGACAGGGAGGGAACATTCAGTACTTC.

This clone occurred a few times. Other DNA sequences in this sample translate to the same CDR3. The chain has TRBV6-1 and TRBJ1-1; D gene ambiguous. V was cut by 1 base and J by 5 bases, with 8 bases left in between. The CDR3 runs 13 residues. The germline gives CDR1 MNHNS, CDR2 SASEGT. The CDR3 DNA is TGTGCCAGCAGTGAAGGGAGGGTGACTGAAGCTTTCTTT. Its translation: CASSEGRVTEAFF.

The CDR3 DNA reads as TGTGCCAGCAGCTTAAATGGGGCCCACTATGGCTACACCTTC. Its translation is CASSLNGAHYGYTF. The V gene is TRBV13, the J gene TRBJ1-2; possible D gene TRBD1, 5 bases. Germline V CDR1 and CDR2: PRHDT, FYEKMQ (reference sequence). Trimming stripped 2 bases from V and 3 bases from J, with 10 bases between. This CDR3 comprises 14 residues.

The chain links TRBV14 to TRBJ1-2; D ambiguous. The CDR3 has 13 residues. Trimming removed 0 bases from V and 5 bases from J, with 7 bases in between. Germline-derived CDR1 and CDR2 are SGHDN and FVKESK. Written as DNA, the CDR3 is TGTGCCAGCAGCCAAGACTCTGAGTATGGCTACACCTTC. Translation: CASSQDSEYGYTF.

This clone has more than one count but fewer than ten. The CDR3 DNA sequence: TGTGCCAGCCTAAAGTTAATACAGCCCTATGGCTACACCTTC. It yields the protein CASLKLIQPYGYTF. J is TRBJ1-2 and V is TRBV28; no definite D call. V lost 8 bases and J lost 4, with 17 bases in between. The CDR3 contains 14 residues. Per germline, CDR1 MDHEN and CDR2 SYDVKM.

The CDR3 sequence is CASMQATNSPLHF. In DNA, the CDR3 is TGTGCCAGTATGCAGGCGACCAATTCACCCCTCCACTTT. The V call is TRBV19, the J call TRBJ1-6; D ambiguous. Germline V gene lookup returns CDR1 LNHDA and CDR2 SQIVND (reference sequence). The CDR3 contains 13 residues. V dropped 7 bases and J dropped 7 bases, with 11 bases sitting between them.

This chain connects TRBV7-2 to TRBJ2-6, with a possible D match to TRBD1 (7 bases). Germline V gene data show CDR1 as SGHTA and CDR2 as FQGNSA. The CDR3 totals 17 residues. V shed 5 bases and J shed 2 bases, with 16 bases lying between them. CDR3 loop: CASSPRGATTGANVLTF. CDR3 in DNA: TGTGCCAGCAGCCCCAGGGGGGCGACAACTGGGGCCAACGTCCTGACTTTC.

The CDR3 reads CASSLLAGPAAAQYF. CDR3 coding DNA: TGTGCCAGCAGTTTACTAGCGGGGCCTGCTGCAGCCCAGTACTTC. The chain couples TRBV28 to TRBJ2-5; TRBD2 matches at 9 bases. The CDR3 length is 15 residues. The V gene end was trimmed by 2 bases and the J gene end by 9 bases; junction bases not matched to a gene: 10. Germline CDR1 and CDR2: MDHEN and SYDVKM.

The rearrangement uses TRBV5-1 and TRBJ2-1, with D tentatively TRBD1 (6 bases). Germline-derived CDR1 and CDR2 are SGHRS and YFSETQ. This CDR3 has 15 residues. V shed 0 bases and J shed 5 bases, with 12 bases lying between them. The CDR3 is CASSLAPDSNNEQFF. The DNA for the CDR3 is TGCGCCAGCAGCTTGGCCCCGGACAGTAACAATGAGCAGTTCTTC.

The V call is TRBV5-4, the J call TRBJ2-4; TRBD1 agrees at 7 bases. The CDR3 is 14 residues long. Germline V gene lookup returns CDR1 SGHNT and CDR2 YYREEE (reference sequence). Trimming at V came to 4 bases and at J to 7 bases, leaving 8 bases not matched to a gene. CDR3 bases: TGTGCCAGCAGCACCATAACAGGGGCGAACATTCAGTACTTC. Protein: CASSTITGANIQYF. Full variable domain (remainder filled in from reference TRBV5-4 and TRBJ2-4): ETGVTQSPTHLIKTRGQQVTLRCSSQSGHNTVSWYQQALGQGPQFIFQYYREEENGRGNFPPRFSGLQFPNYSSELNVNALELDDSALYLCASSTITGANIQYFGAGTRLSVL.